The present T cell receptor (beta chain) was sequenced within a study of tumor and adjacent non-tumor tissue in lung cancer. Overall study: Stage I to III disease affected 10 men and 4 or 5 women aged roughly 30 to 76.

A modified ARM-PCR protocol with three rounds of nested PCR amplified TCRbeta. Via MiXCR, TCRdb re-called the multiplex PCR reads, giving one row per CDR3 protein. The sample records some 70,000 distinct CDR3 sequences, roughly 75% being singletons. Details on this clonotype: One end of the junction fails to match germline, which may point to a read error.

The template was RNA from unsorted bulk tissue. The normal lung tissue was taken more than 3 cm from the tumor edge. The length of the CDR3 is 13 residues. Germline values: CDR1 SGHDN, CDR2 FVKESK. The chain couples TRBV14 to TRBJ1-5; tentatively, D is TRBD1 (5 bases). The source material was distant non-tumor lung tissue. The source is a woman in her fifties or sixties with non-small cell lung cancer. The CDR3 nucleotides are TGTGTCAGCATCGGGGGGGAATACCAGCCCCAGCATTTT. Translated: CVSIGGEYQPQHF.